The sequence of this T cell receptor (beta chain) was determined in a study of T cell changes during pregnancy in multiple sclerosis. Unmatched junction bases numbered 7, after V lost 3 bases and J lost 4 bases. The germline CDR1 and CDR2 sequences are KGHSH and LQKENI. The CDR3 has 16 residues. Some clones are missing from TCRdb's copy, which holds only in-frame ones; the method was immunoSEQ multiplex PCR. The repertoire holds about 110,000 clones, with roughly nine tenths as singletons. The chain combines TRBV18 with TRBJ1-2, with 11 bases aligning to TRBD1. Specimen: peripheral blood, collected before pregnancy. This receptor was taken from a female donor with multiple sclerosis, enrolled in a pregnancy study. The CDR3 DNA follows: TGTGCCAGCTCACCCAATGGACAGGGGGCTTTCTATGGCTACACCTTC. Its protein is CASSPNGQGAFYGYTF.